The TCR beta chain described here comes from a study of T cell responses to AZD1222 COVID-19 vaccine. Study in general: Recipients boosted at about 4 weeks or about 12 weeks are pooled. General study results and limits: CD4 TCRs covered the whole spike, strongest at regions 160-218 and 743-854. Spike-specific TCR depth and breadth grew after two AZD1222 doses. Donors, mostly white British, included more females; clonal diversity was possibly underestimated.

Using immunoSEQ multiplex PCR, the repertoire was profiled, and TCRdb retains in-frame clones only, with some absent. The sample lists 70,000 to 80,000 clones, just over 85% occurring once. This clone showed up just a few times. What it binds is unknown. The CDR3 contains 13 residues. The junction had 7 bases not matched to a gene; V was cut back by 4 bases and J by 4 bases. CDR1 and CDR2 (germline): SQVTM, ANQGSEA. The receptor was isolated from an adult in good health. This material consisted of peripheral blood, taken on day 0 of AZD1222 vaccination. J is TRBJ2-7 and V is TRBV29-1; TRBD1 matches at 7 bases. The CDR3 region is CSVAARQGYEQYF. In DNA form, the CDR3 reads TGCAGCGTTGCGGCCCGACAGGGTTACGAGCAGTACTTC.